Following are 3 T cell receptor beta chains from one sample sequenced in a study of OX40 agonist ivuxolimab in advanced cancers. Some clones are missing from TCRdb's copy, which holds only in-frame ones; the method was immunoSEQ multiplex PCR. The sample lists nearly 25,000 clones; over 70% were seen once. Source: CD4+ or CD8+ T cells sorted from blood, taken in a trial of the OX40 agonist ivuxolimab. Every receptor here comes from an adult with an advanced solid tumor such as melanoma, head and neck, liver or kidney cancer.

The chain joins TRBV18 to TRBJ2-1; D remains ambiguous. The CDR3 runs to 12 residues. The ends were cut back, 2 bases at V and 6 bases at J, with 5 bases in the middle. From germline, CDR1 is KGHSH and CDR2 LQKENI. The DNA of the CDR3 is TGTGCCAGCTCACCAGCATGCAATGAGCAGTTCTTC. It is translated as CASSPACNEQFF. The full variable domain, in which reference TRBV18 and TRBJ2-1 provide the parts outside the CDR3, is NAGVMQNPRHLVRRRGQEARLRCSPMKGHSHVYWYRQLPEEGLKFMVYLQKENIIDESGMPKERFSAEFPKEGPSILRIQQVVRGDSAAYFCASSPACNEQFFGPGTRLTVL.

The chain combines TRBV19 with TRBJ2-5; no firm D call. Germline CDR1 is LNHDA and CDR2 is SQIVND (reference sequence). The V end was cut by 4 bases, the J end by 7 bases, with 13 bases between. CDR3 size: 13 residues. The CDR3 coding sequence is TGTGCCAGTAGTAAAAGTAGTTCTACGACCCAGTACTTC. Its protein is CASSKSSSTTQYF.

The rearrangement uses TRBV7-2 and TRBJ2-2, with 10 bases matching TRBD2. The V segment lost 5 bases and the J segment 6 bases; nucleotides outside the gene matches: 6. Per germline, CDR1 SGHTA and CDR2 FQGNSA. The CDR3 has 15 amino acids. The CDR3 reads CASSPLGLAAGELFF. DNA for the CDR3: TGTGCCAGCAGCCCGCTCGGACTAGCGGCCGGGGAGCTGTTTTTT.